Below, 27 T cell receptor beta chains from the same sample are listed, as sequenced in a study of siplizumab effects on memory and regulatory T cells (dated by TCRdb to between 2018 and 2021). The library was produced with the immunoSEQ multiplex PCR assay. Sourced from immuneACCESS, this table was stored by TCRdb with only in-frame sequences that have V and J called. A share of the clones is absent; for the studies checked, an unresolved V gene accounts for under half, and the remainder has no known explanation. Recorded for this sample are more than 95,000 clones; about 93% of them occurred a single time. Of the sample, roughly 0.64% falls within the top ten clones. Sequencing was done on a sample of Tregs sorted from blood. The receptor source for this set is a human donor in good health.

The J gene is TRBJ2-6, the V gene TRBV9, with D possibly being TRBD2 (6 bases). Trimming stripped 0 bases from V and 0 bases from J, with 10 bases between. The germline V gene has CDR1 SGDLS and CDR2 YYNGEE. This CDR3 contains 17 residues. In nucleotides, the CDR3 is TGTGCCAGCAGCGTAGGTATGCGGGGCTCTGGGGCCAACGTCCTGACTTTC. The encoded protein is CASSVGMRGSGANVLTF.

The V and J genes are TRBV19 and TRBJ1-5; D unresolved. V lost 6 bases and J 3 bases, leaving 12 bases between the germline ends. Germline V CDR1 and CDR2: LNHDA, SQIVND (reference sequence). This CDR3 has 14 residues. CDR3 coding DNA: TGTGCCAGTAGCATCGGCAGGTCCAATCAGCCCCAGCATTTT. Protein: CASSIGRSNQPQHF.

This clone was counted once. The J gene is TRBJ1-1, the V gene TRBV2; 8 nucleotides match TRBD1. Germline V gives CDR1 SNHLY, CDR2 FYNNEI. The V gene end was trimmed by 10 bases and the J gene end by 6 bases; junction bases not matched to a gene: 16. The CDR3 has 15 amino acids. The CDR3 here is CATPAGRTGWSEAFF. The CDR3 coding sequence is TGTGCCACCCCCGCCGGCCGGACAGGGTGGTCTGAAGCTTTCTTT.

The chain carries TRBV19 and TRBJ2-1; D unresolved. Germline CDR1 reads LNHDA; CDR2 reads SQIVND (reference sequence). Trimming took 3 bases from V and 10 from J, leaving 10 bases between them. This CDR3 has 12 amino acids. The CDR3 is CASSIRYGEQFF. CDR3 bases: TGTGCCAGTAGTATCAGGTATGGGGAGCAGTTCTTC.

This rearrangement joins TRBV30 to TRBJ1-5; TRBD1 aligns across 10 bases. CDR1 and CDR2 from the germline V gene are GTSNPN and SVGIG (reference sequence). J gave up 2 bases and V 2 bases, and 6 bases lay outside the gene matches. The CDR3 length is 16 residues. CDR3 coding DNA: TGTGCCTGGAGTCCCCGGGACAGGGGTGGCAATCAGCCCCAGCATTTT. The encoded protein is CAWSPRDRGGNQPQHF.

CDR3 bases: TGTGCCAGTAGTATAGGCGGACACACAGTAGAAGCTTTCTTT. It codes for CASSIGGHTVEAFF. This chain links TRBV19 with TRBJ1-1; TRBD1 is a possible D gene (5 bases). The V gene lost 1 base and the J gene lost 8 bases, with 14 bases spanning the gap. Germline values: CDR1 LNHDA, CDR2 SQIVND (reference sequence). The CDR3 length is 14 residues.

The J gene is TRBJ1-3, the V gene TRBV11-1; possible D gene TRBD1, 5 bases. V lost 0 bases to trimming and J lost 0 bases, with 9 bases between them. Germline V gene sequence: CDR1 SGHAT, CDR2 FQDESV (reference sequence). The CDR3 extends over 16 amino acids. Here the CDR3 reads CASSLADTSSGNTIYF. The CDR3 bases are TGTGCCAGCAGCTTAGCGGACACAAGCTCTGGAAACACCATATATTTT.

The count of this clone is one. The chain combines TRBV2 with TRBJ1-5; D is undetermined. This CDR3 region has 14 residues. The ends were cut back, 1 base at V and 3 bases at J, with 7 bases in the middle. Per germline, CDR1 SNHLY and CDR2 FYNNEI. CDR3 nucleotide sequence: TGTGCCAGCAGTGAAGTGGCGTTCAATCAGCCCCAGCATTTT. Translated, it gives CASSEVAFNQPQHF.

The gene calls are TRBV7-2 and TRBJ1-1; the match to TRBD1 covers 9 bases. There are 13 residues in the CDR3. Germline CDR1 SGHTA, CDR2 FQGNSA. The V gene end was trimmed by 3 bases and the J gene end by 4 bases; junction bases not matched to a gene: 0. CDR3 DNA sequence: TGTGCCAGCAGCTTGACAGGGGGCACTGAAGCTTTCTTT. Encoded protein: CASSLTGGTEAFF.

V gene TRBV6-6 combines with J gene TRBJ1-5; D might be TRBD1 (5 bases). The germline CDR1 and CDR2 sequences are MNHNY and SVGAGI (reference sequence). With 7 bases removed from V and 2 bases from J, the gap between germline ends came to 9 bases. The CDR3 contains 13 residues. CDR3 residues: CASTRGGNQPQHF. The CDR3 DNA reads TGTGCCAGCACCCGGGGGGGCAATCAGCCCCAGCATTTT.

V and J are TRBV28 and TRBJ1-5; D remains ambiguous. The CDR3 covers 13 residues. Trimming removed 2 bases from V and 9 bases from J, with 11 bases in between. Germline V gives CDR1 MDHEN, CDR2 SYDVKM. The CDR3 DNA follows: TGTGCCAGCAGTTTACAGTACCCGGGGCCCCAGCATTTT. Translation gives CASSLQYPGPQHF.

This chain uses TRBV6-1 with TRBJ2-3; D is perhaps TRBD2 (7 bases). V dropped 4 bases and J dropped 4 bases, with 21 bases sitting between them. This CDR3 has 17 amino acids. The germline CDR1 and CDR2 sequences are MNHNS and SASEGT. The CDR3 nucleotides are TGTGCCAGCAGTGTACTCCCGGGGGGCCGGGGGCCAGATACGCAGTATTTT. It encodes CASSVLPGGRGPDTQYF.

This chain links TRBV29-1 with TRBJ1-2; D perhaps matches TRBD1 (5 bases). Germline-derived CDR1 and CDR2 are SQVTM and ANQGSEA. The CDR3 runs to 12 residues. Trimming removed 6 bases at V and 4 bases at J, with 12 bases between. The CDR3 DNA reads TGCAGCGTCGCGCCCGGGACCTATGGCTACACCTTC. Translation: CSVAPGTYGYTF.

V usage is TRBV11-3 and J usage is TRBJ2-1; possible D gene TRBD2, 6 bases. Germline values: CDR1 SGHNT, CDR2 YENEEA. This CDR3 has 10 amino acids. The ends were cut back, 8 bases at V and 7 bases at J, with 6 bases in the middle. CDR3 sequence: CASGRNEQFF. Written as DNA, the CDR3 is TGTGCCAGCGGGAGGAATGAGCAGTTCTTC.

CDR3 in DNA: TGTGCCAGTCGGAGTAGCGCTTACAATGAGCAGTTCTTC. As protein: CASRSSAYNEQFF. This rearrangement joins TRBV19 to TRBJ2-1, with D possibly TRBD2 on 5 matching bases. Germline V gene sequence: CDR1 LNHDA, CDR2 SQIVND (reference sequence). This CDR3 contains 13 residues. Trimming shortened V by 8 bases and J by 4 bases, and 12 bases separated the two germline ends.

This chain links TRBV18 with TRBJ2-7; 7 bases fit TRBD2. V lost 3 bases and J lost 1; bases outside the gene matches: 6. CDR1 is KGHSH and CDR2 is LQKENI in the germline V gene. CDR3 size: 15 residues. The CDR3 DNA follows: TGTGCCAGCTCACCTGGGCTAGCGGCGTCCTACGAGCAGTACTTC. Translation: CASSPGLAASYEQYF.

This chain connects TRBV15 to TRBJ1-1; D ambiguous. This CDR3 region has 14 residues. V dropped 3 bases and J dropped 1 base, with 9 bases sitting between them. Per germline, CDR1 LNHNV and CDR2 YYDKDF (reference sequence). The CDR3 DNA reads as TGTGCCACCAGCAGGAGGCAAACGAACACTGAAGCTTTCTTT. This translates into CATSRRQTNTEAFF.

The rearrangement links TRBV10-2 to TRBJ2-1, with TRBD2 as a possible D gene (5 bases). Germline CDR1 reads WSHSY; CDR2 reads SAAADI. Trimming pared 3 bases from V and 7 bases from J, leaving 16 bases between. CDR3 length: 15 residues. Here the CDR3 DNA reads TGCGCCAGCAGTGAATCTGGGCTAGCTTATAATGAGCAGTTCTTC. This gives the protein CASSESGLAYNEQFF.

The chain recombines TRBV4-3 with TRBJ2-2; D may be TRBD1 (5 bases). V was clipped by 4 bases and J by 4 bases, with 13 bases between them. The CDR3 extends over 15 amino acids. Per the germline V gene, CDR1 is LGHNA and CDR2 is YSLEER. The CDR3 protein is CASSPRIRGTGELFF. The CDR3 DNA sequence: TGCGCCAGCAGCCCTCGGATTAGGGGCACCGGGGAGCTGTTTTTT.

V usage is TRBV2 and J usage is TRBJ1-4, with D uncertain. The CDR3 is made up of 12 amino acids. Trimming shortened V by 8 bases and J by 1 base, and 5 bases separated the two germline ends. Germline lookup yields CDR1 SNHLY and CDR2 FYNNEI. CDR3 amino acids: CASCVTNEKLFF. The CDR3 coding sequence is TGTGCCAGCTGCGTAACTAATGAAAAACTGTTTTTT.

For the CDR3, the DNA is TGTGCCAGCAGACGGGGGGTCCACCACTACAATGAGCAGTTCTTC. Encoded protein: CASRRGVHHYNEQFF. The chain employs TRBV2 and TRBJ2-1; TRBD2 matches 7 bases. V shed 6 bases, J shed 3 bases, and the junction held 8 bases outside the gene matches. The V gene's germline CDR1 is SNHLY and CDR2 FYNNEI. The CDR3 contains 15 residues.

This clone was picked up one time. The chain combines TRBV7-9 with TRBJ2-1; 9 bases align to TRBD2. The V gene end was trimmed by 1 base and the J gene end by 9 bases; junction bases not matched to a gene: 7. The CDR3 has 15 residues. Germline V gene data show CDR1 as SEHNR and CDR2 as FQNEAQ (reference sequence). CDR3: CASSLEGLASAEQFF. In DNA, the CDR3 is TGTGCCAGCAGCTTAGAGGGACTAGCATCGGCTGAGCAGTTCTTC.

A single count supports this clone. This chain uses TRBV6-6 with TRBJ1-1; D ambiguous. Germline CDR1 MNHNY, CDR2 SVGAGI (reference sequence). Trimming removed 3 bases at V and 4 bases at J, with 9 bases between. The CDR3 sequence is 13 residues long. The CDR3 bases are TGTGCCAGCAGTTATCGCGGGTCCACTGAAGCTTTCTTT. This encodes CASSYRGSTEAFF.

CDR3 in DNA: TGTGCCATCAGTGAGTCTATGCTCGGTCAGCCCCAGCATTTT. This gives the protein CAISESMLGQPQHF. The V and J genes are TRBV10-3 and TRBJ1-5; D is ambiguous. The V end lost 0 bases, the J end lost 6 bases, and 9 bases lay between the germline ends. The CDR3 spans 14 residues. From germline, CDR1 is ENHRY and CDR2 SYGVKD.

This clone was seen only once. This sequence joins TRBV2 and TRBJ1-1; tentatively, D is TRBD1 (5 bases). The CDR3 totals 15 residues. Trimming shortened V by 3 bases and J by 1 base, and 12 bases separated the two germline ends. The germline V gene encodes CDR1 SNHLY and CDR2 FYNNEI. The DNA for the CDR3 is TGTGCCAGCAGTGATTCAGGGAACGCGAACACTGAAGCTTTCTTT. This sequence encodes CASSDSGNANTEAFF.

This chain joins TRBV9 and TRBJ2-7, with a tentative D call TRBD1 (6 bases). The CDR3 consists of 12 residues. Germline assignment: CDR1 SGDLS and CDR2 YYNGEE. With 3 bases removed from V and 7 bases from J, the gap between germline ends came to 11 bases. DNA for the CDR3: TGTGCCAGCAGCGGACAGGCGAGGGAGCAGTACTTC. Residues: CASSGQAREQYF.

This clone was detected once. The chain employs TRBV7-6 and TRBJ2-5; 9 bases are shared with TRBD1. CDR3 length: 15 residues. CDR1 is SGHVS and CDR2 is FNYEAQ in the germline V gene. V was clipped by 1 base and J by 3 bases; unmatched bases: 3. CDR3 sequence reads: CASSLEGTGKETQYF. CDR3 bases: TGTGCCAGCAGCTTAGAGGGGACAGGGAAAGAGACCCAGTACTTC.